The 10 T cell receptor beta chains below were found in one sample sequenced in a study of blood T cells in healthy people across ages. Through a sample-barcoded 5' primer and a J-beta primer mix, a second PCR was run for roughly 7 to 12 cycles. TCRdb processed the 5' RACE reads anew with MiXCR; each CDR3 protein has one entry. The sample yields 1.5 million to 2 million distinct CDR3 sequences, approximately 50% seen once. Sequencing was done on a sample of blood. These receptors were collected from a woman aged 40-49 years in good health.

This clonotype occurred many times. The chain carries TRBV20-1 and TRBJ2-5; 10 positions agree with TRBD1. This CDR3 is 16 amino acids long. After removal of 1 base from V and 1 base from J, the junction contained 6 bases not matched to a gene. The germline V gene encodes CDR1 DFQATT and CDR2 SNEGSKA (reference sequence). CDR3 sequence reads: CSARGLGTGVQETQYF. The CDR3 DNA reads TGCAGTGCTAGAGGTTTAGGGACAGGGGTCCAAGAGACCCAGTACTTC.

This clonotype was picked up a small number of times. The chain recombines TRBV11-2 with TRBJ2-1; 9 bases fit TRBD2. Germline loops: CDR1 SGHAT, CDR2 FQNNGV. This CDR3 is built from 13 residues. With V trimmed by 6 bases and J by 8 bases, 5 bases remained unmatched. Written as DNA, the CDR3 is TGTGCCAGCAGGCAGGGACTAGCCTATGAGCAGTTCTTC. Translated: CASRQGLAYEQFF.

This sequence joins TRBV29-1 and TRBJ2-2, with no clear D. V lost 0 bases to trimming and J lost 1 base, with 9 bases between them. This CDR3 region has 15 residues. Germline V CDR1 and CDR2: SQVTM, ANQGSEA. The CDR3 nucleotides read TGCAGCGTTGAAGATGTGACACTGAACACCGGGGAGCTGTTTTTT. This translates into CSVEDVTLNTGELFF.

Only a few counts were recorded for this clonotype. This rearrangement joins TRBV4-2 to TRBJ2-5; D may be TRBD2 (5 bases). The DNA end is more similar to TRBJ2-7, so the J call may be wrong. The CDR3 runs 18 residues. Germline values: CDR1 LGHNA, CDR2 YNFKEQ. CDR3: CASSQESLIAGSLYEQYF. CDR3 in DNA: TGTGCCAGCAGCCAAGAATCCCTCATTGCGGGTTCCCTCTACGAGCAGTACTTC.

This clonotype was counted only a few times. CDR3 nucleotide sequence: TGTGCCAGCAGTTACCAGAGGGGGATAAGCACAGATACGCAGTATTTT. Translation gives CASSYQRGISTDTQYF. The chain combines TRBV6-6 with TRBJ2-3; D may be TRBD1 (6 bases). Germline V gives CDR1 MNHNY, CDR2 SVGAGI (reference sequence). The CDR3 runs to 16 residues. Trimming shortened V by 2 bases and J by 0 bases, and 12 bases separated the two germline ends.

As concerns this clonotype: One junction end disagrees with the germline gene, perhaps due to a read error. This sequence joins TRBV6-2 or TRBV6-3 and TRBJ2-5, with TRBD1 matching over 11 bases. The length of the CDR3 is 16 residues. The V gene's germline CDR1 is MNHEY and CDR2 SVGEGT. The CDR3 DNA reads TGTGCCAGCAGTTACACGGGCGGACAGGGGGCAGAGACCCGGTACTTC. It codes for CASSYTGGQGAETRYF.

This clonotype showed up just a few times. The chain combines TRBV6-5 with TRBJ2-3; no clear D gene. This CDR3 contains 15 residues. Germline V CDR1 and CDR2: MNHEY, SVGAGI. V lost 6 bases to trimming and J lost 3 bases, with 16 bases between them. This CDR3 is CASSYIMWVTDTQYF. The CDR3 bases are TGTGCCAGCAGCTACATTATGTGGGTGACAGATACGCAGTATTTT.

The chain employs TRBV27 and TRBJ1-6, with D perhaps TRBD1 (6 bases). Trimming stripped 3 bases from V and 10 bases from J, with 13 bases between. The CDR3 covers 14 residues. Germline V lookup: CDR1 MNHEY, CDR2 SMNVEV (reference sequence). Here the CDR3 reads CASSFAQGGSPLHF. CDR3 bases: TGTGCCAGCAGTTTCGCACAGGGAGGGTCACCCCTCCACTTT.

V usage is TRBV20-1 and J usage is TRBJ2-1; 9 bases fit TRBD2. Germline values: CDR1 DFQATT, CDR2 SNEGSKA (reference sequence). The CDR3 covers 16 residues. V shed 2 bases and J 2 bases; nucleotides not matched to a gene: 7. CDR3 sequence: CSARSIAGVTYNEQFF. The CDR3 bases are TGCAGTGCTAGATCAATAGCGGGGGTTACCTACAATGAGCAGTTCTTC.

There are many counts of this clonotype. The chain has TRBV20-1 and TRBJ2-5; possibly TRBD2 for D (5 bases). Trimming pared 0 bases from V and 3 bases from J, leaving 11 bases between. The CDR3 has 14 amino acids. Germline CDR1 reads DFQATT; CDR2 reads SNEGSKA (reference sequence). The CDR3 DNA is TGCAGTGCTAGAGATACCCGGGGAGAAGAGACCCAGTACTTC. It specifies CSARDTRGEETQYF.